Listed here is a single TCR beta chain. Original data processing: Nucleated cell counts were estimated from reference gene primer amplification. Profiled with immunoSEQ multiplex PCR; TCRdb holds only in-frame clones, not every one. That table supplies the V and J calls and clone size; D and trimming were determined from the DNA. The sample records a few hundred thousand clones, around 86% being singletons. The data derive from a study of blood T cell repertoires in COVID-19. As for the study in general: The origin of the acute and convalescent COVID-19 samples was the United States, Italy and Spain. T cells, B-cell-depleted T cells, or PBMCs provided the cDNA or gDNA that served as material.

V dropped 3 bases and J dropped 0 bases, with 8 bases sitting between them. Germline CDR1 SGHVS, CDR2 FQNEAQ. The CDR3 runs 14 residues. The clonotype originates from a man over 45 with acute or convalescent COVID-19. The chain combines TRBV7-8 with TRBJ1-1; D may be TRBD1 (5 bases). Sequencing used peripheral blood. The CDR3 protein is CASSFGALNTEAFF. The CDR3 DNA reads TGTGCCAGCAGCTTTGGGGCTCTGAACACTGAAGCTTTCTTT.